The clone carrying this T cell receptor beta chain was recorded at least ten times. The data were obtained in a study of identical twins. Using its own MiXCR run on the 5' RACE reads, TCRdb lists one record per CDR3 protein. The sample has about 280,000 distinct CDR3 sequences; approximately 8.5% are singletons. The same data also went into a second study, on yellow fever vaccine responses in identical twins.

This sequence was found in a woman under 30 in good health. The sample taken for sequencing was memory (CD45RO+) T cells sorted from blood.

CDR3 DNA: TGTGCCAGCAGCCAAGATGCCACAAACTATGGCTACACCTTC. This gives the protein CASSQDATNYGYTF. The chain is built from TRBV14 and TRBJ1-2; D is ambiguous. Trimming stripped 0 bases from V and 2 bases from J, with 7 bases between. Germline lookup yields CDR1 SGHDN and CDR2 FVKESK. The CDR3 contains 14 residues.